The rows below give T cell receptor beta chains drawn from one sample of a study of identical twins. Via MiXCR, TCRdb re-called the 5' RACE reads, giving one row per CDR3 protein. The sample shows 500,000 or so distinct CDR3 sequences, roughly a fifth of them seen only once. A further study also used this sample, focusing on T cells expressing NK-cell markers.

What was sequenced was CD4+ T cells sorted from blood. These receptors all come from a woman younger than 35 in good health. Each CDR3 is given with its conserved first and last residue. The D gene is left open where the match is weak. Expanded clones are given a class, and other clones once, few, many or no size at all.

>TRBJ2-2|NA|TRBV10-3|NA
CAISGTGNTGELFF
TGTGCCATCAGTGGGACGGGAAACACCGGGGAGCTGTTTTTT
>TRBJ1-1|NA|TRBV4-1|few
CASSKEWGTEAFF
TGCGCCAGCAGCAAAGAGTGGGGCACTGAAGCTTTCTTT
>TRBJ1-5|NA|TRBV30|NA
CAWSFDSNQPQHF
TGTGCCTGGAGTTTCGATAGCAATCAGCCCCAGCATTTT
>TRBJ2-3|NA|TRBV2|NA
CATEVGVTQYF
TGCGCCACCGAAGTAGGAGTTACGCAGTATTTT
>TRBJ1-2|NA|TRBV12-3/TRBV12-4|NA
CASTTTASWGYTF
TGTGCCAGCACCACGACAGCGTCATGGGGCTACACCTTC
>TRBJ2-5|NA|TRBV12-3/TRBV12-4|few
CASSLATGRRWETQYF
TGTGCCAGCAGTTTGGCGACAGGCCGCCGGTGGGAGACCCAGTACTTC
>TRBJ2-2|NA|TRBV20-1|many
CSATTWGVNTGELFF
TGCAGTGCTACAACGTGGGGGGTGAACACCGGGGAGCTGTTTTTT
>TRBJ2-7|NA|TRBV5-1|many
CASSRGPLVGDEQYF
TGCGCCAGCAGCAGGGGACCGCTAGTCGGGGACGAGCAGTACTTC
>TRBJ2-7|TRBD2|TRBV12-3/TRBV12-4|few
CASKAGTSVSYEQYF
TGTGCCAGCAAAGCCGGGACTAGCGTATCCTACGAGCAGTACTTC
>TRBJ1-2|TRBD1|TRBV3-1|few
CASSRRGPNYGYTF
TGTGCCAGCAGCCGCAGGGGGCCTAACTATGGCTACACCTTC
>TRBJ1-4|NA|TRBV29-1|NA
CSVQGNREATNEKLFF
TGCAGCGTTCAAGGTAACAGAGAAGCAACTAATGAAAAACTGTTTTTT
>TRBJ2-1|NA|TRBV6-2/TRBV6-3|many
CASRNDNYNEQFF
TGTGCCAGCAGAAATGACAACTACAATGAGCAGTTCTTC
>TRBJ2-5|NA|TRBV5-1|NA
CASSSDREETQYF
TGCGCCAGCAGCTCCGACAGAGAAGAGACCCAGTACTTC
>TRBJ2-3|NA|TRBV6-5|NA
CASSSLAGWGYTDTQYF
TGTGCCAGCAGTTCCCTCGCAGGCTGGGGGTACACAGATACGCAGTATTTT
>TRBJ2-3|TRBD2|TRBV20-1|NA
CSARVWTSGGADTQYF
TGCAGTGCTAGAGTGTGGACTAGCGGGGGGGCAGATACGCAGTATTTT
>TRBJ2-1|NA|TRBV20-1|few
CSAPRGRNEQFF
TGCAGTGCTCCGCGGGGGCGGAATGAGCAGTTCTTC
>TRBJ2-1|NA|TRBV6-1|NA
CASNRDIRSYNEQFF
TGTGCCAGCAATAGGGACATAAGGTCCTACAATGAGCAGTTCTTC
>TRBJ1-4|TRBD1|TRBV7-8|NA
CASSPRQGREKLFF
TGTGCCAGCAGCCCTCGACAGGGTCGGGAAAAACTGTTTTTT
>TRBJ2-7|NA|TRBV10-3|many
CATLAREEAYEQYF
TGTGCCACCCTCGCCAGGGAAGAGGCCTACGAGCAGTACTTC
>TRBJ2-1|TRBD2|TRBV5-1|few
CASTYLAGGDNEQFF
TGCGCCAGCACATACCTAGCGGGGGGCGACAATGAGCAGTTCTTC
>TRBJ2-2|TRBD2|TRBV29-1|few
CSVLLGGRNTGELFF
TGCAGCGTTCTCCTCGGGGGGAGGAACACCGGGGAGCTGTTTTTT
>TRBJ1-5|NA|TRBV5-5|many
CASSLWAGQSGNQPQHF
TGTGCCAGCAGCTTGTGGGCAGGCCAATCTGGCAATCAGCCCCAGCATTTT
>TRBJ2-1|NA|TRBV6-5|NA
CASSYSEVNEQFF
TGTGCCAGCAGTTACTCCGAGGTCAATGAGCAGTTCTTC
>TRBJ1-2|NA|TRBV12-3/TRBV12-4|NA
CASSFGGRSWQGGYTF
TGTGCCAGCAGTTTCGGAGGCAGGAGTTGGCAGGGTGGCTACACCTTC
>TRBJ2-3|TRBD2|TRBV20-1|NA
CSASSGTRITDTQYF
TGCAGTGCTTCTTCGGGGACTAGGATTACGGATACGCAGTATTTT
>TRBJ1-2|NA|TRBV12-3/TRBV12-4|few
CASSLSGGRGYGYTF
TGTGCCAGCAGTTTAAGTGGTGGGAGAGGCTATGGCTACACCTTC
>TRBJ2-7|NA|TRBV29-1|NA
CSVAVYSYEQYF
TGCAGCGTTGCAGTCTACTCCTACGAGCAGTACTTC
>TRBJ1-6|NA|TRBV10-3|NA
CAISGSGVGNSPLHF
TGTGCCATCAGTGGATCCGGGGTAGGAAATTCACCCCTCCACTTT
>TRBJ2-3|TRBD2|TRBV20-1|medium-sized
CSATLSGGGTDTQYF
TGCAGTGCTACCCTTAGCGGGGGGGGCACAGATACGCAGTATTTT
>TRBJ2-1|NA|TRBV2|few
CASTTGVQFF
TGTGCCAGCACGACGGGGGTGCAGTTCTTC
>TRBJ1-1|NA|TRBV20-1|NA
CSAPYRTAEAFF
TGCAGTGCTCCCTATCGGACCGCTGAAGCTTTCTTT
>TRBJ2-1|TRBD1|TRBV18|NA
CASSQGQRDYNEQFF
TGTGCCAGCTCACAGGGACAGAGAGACTACAATGAGCAGTTCTTC
>TRBJ2-7|NA|TRBV7-2|few
CASRPGLSRVQNEQYF
TGTGCCAGCAGACCGGGACTCTCGAGGGTCCAAAACGAGCAGTACTTC
>TRBJ2-5|NA|TRBV5-1|few
CASSLHRETQYF
TGCGCCAGCAGCTTGCACCGAGAGACCCAGTACTTC
>TRBJ2-5|NA|TRBV29-1|once
CSVDRTRRETQYF
TGCAGCGTTGACCGGACAAGGCGGGAGACCCAGTACTTC
>TRBJ1-2|TRBD1|TRBV5-1|few
CASRLSTGEGYTF
TGCGCCAGCAGGTTGTCGACAGGGGAAGGCTACACCTTC
>TRBJ2-7|NA|TRBV2|NA
CASSSPRIGNYEQYF
TGTGCCAGCAGCTCCCCCAGGATAGGGAACTACGAGCAGTACTTC
>TRBJ1-2|TRBD1|TRBV5-6|few
CASTQWTGPYGYTF
TGTGCCAGCACCCAGTGGACAGGACCTTATGGCTACACCTTC
>TRBJ2-5|TRBD2|TRBV20-1|NA
CSAQGLAGPGETQYF
TGCAGTGCGCAGGGACTAGCGGGGCCAGGGGAGACCCAGTACTTC
>TRBJ2-1|NA|TRBV5-5|NA
CASSLFRAPSYNEQFF
TGTGCCAGCAGCCTCTTCCGGGCCCCCTCCTACAATGAGCAGTTCTTC
>TRBJ2-7|NA|TRBV12-3/TRBV12-4|NA
CASSTSRGGGEQYF
TGTGCCAGCAGCACCTCCAGGGGTGGGGGCGAGCAGTACTTC
>TRBJ1-6|NA|TRBV15|many
CATSRERDGVSPLHF
TGTGCCACCAGCAGAGAAAGGGATGGCGTGTCACCCCTCCACTTT
>TRBJ2-3|NA|TRBV4-3|few
CASSQDGEADTQYF
TGCGCCAGCAGCCAGGACGGGGAGGCAGATACGCAGTATTTT
>TRBJ1-1|NA|TRBV12-3/TRBV12-4|few
CASSLFDSNTEAFF
TGTGCCAGCAGTTTATTCGACAGTAACACTGAAGCTTTCTTT
>TRBJ2-3|TRBD1|TRBV12-3/TRBV12-4|NA
CASSAGQGANTQYF
TGTGCCAGCAGTGCGGGACAGGGGGCGAATACGCAGTATTTT
>TRBJ1-1|TRBD1|TRBV12-3/TRBV12-4|NA
CASSFPGQVGTEAFF
TGTGCCAGCAGTTTTCCGGGACAGGTAGGCACTGAAGCTTTCTTT
>TRBJ2-1|TRBD1|TRBV10-3|NA
CAITAHRGVKDEQFF
TGTGCCATCACAGCCCACAGGGGGGTTAAGGATGAGCAGTTCTTC
>TRBJ1-1|NA|TRBV20-1|NA
CSARSSRQRTEAFF
TGCAGTGCTAGGTCTAGTCGACAGCGTACTGAAGCTTTCTTT
>TRBJ2-1|NA|TRBV5-5|NA
CASSLGTGLYNEQFF
TGTGCCAGCAGCTTGGGTACAGGACTCTACAATGAGCAGTTCTTC
>TRBJ2-1|NA|TRBV10-3|few
CAISAPGNEQFF
TGTGCCATCAGTGCCCCAGGGAATGAGCAGTTCTTC
>TRBJ2-3|NA|TRBV12-3/TRBV12-4|many
CASSLYTDTQYF
TGCGCCAGCAGCCTCTACACAGATACGCAGTATTTT
>TRBJ2-3|TRBD1|TRBV7-8|NA
CASSYYRDRVKKATQYF
TGTGCCAGCAGCTATTACCGGGACAGGGTAAAGAAGGCTACGCAGTATTTT
>TRBJ2-1|TRBD2|TRBV20-1|few
CSAPGTRLYNEQFF
TGCAGTGCTCCCGGGACTAGACTCTACAATGAGCAGTTCTTC